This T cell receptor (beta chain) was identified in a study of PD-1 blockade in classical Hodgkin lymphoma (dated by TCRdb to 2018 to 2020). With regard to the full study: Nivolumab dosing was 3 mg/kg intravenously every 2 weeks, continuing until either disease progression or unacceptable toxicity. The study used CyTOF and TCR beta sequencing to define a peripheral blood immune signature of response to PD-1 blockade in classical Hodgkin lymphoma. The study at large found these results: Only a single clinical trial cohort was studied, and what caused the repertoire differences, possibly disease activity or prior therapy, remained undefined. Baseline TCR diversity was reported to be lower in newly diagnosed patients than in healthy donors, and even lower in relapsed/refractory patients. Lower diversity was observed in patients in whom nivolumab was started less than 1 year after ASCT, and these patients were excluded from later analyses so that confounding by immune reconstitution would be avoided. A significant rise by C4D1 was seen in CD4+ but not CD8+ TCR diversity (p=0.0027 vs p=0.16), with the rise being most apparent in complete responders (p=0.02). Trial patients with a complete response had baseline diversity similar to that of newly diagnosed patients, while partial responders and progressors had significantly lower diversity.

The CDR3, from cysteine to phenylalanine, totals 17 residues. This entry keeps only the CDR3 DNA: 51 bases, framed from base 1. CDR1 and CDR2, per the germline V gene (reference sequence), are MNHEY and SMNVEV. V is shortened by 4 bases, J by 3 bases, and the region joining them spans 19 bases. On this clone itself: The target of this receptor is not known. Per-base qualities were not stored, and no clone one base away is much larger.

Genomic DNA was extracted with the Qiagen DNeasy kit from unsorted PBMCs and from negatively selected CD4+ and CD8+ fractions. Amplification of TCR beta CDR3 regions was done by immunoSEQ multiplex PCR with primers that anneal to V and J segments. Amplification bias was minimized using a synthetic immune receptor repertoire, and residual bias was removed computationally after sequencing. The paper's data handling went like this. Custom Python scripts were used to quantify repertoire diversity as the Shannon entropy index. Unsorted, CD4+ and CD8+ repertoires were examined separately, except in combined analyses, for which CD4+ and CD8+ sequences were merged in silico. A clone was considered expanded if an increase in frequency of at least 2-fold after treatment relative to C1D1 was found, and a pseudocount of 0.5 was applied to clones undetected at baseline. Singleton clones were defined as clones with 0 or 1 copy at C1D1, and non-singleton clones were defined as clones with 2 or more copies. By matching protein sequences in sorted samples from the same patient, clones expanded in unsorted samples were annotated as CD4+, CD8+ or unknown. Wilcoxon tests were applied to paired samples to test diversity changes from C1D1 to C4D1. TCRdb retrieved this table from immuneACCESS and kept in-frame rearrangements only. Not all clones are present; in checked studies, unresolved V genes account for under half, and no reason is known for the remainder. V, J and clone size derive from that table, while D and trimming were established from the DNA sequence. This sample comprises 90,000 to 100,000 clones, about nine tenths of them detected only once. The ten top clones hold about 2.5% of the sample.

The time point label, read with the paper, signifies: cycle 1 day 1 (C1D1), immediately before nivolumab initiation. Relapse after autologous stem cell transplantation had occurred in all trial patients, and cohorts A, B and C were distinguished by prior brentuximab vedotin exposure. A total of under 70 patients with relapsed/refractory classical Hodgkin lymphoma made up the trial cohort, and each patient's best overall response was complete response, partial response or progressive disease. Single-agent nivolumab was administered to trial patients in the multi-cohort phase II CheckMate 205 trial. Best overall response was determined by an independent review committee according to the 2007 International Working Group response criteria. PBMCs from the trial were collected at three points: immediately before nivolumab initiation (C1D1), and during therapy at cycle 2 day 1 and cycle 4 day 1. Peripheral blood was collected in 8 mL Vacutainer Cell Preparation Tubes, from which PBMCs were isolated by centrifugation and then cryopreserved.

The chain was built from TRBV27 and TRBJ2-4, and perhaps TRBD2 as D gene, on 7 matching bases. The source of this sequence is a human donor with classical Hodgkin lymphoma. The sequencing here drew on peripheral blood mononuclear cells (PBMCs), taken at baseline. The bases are TGTGCCAGCAGTTCCCCGGGGGGCGGGGTGGTCAAAAACATTCAGTACTTC. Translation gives CASSSPGGGVVKNIQYF.